The 18 T cell receptor beta chains below all came from one sample that was sequenced in a study of CD8+ T cells in alopecia areata (dated by TCRdb to the late 2010s). Library preparation was by the immunoSEQ multiplex PCR assay. For TCR sequencing, RNA was extracted from every sample and reverse transcribed into cDNA to serve as template. TCRdb's version of the immuneACCESS table is confined to in-frame rearrangements and falls short of the full clone set. An unresolved V gene accounts for under half of the shortfall where checked; the remainder is of unknown origin. The sample data list 150,000 to 200,000 clones, and 60% of these were observed just once. The ten largest clones add up to 1% of the sample. Sample time point, as interpreted from the label and publication: less than 30 weeks on oral tofacitinib. The treatment or condition tag for this specimen amounts to: oral pan-JAK inhibitor, 5-10 mg twice daily.

The input for sequencing was CD4+ T cells sorted from blood, taken at week 24, from a patient treated with tofacitinib. The receptors originated from a human donor with alopecia areata.

V is TRBV2 and J is TRBJ1-2; the D is unclear. V was cut by 4 bases and J by 7 bases, with 10 bases left in between. The CDR3 is 12 residues long. The germline V gene encodes CDR1 SNHLY and CDR2 FYNNEI. This chain's CDR3 is CASSVPTGGYTF. The CDR3 DNA reads as TGTGCCAGCAGTGTGCCAACGGGTGGCTACACCTTC.

This clone was observed a few times. The rearrangement links TRBV2 to TRBJ2-3; 8 nucleotides line up with TRBD2. This CDR3 region has 15 residues. The germline V gene encodes CDR1 SNHLY and CDR2 FYNNEI. The junction had 7 bases not matched to a gene; V was cut back by 4 bases and J by 4 bases. CDR3 in DNA: TGTGCCAGCAGTGGATCGGGGGGGAACGCAGATACGCAGTATTTT. Translation: CASSGSGGNADTQYF.

The DNA for the CDR3 is TGTGCCAGCAGTTCATCTAGCGGGGAACGATACAATGAGCAGTTCTTC. Translated: CASSSSSGERYNEQFF. The chain recombines TRBV7-2 with TRBJ2-1; 9 nucleotides line up with TRBD2. Per germline, CDR1 SGHTA and CDR2 FQGNSA. Unmatched junction bases numbered 10, after V lost 6 bases and J lost 4 bases. CDR3 length: 16 residues.

The chain joins TRBV11-3 to TRBJ2-1; D is uncertain. Germline-derived CDR1 and CDR2 are SGHNT and YENEEA. This CDR3 region has 13 residues. Trimming removed 1 base from V and 5 bases from J, with 6 bases in between. CDR3 sequence (DNA): TGTGCCAGCAGCTTAGGATCCCACAATGAGCAGTTCTTC. Protein: CASSLGSHNEQFF.

The chain recombines TRBV11-2 with TRBJ1-2; D gene unclear. Looked up from germline, CDR1 is SGHAT and CDR2 is FQNNGV. Trimming took 0 bases from V and 4 from J, leaving 3 bases between them. This CDR3 comprises 12 residues. The CDR3 here is CASSLEGYGYTF. The CDR3 nucleotides read TGTGCCAGCAGCTTAGAAGGCTATGGCTACACCTTC.

The chain joins TRBV7-9 to TRBJ2-7; either TRBD1 or TRBD2 may fit D (5 bases each). This CDR3 contains 15 residues. V lost 1 base and J lost 0, with 10 bases in between. Germline CDR1 reads SEHNR; CDR2 reads FQNEAQ (reference sequence). This CDR3 reads CASSLEGAGSYEQYF. CDR3 in DNA: TGTGCCAGCAGCTTAGAAGGGGCGGGCTCCTACGAGCAGTACTTC.

The V call is TRBV12-5, the J call TRBJ1-1; the match to TRBD1 covers 7 bases. CDR3 length: 16 residues. CDR1 is LGHNT and CDR2 is FRNRAP in the germline V gene. The V and J ends lost 1 base and 3 bases, in that order; junction bases with no gene match: 8. This CDR3 reads CASGLDGLGQHTEAFF. The CDR3 nucleotides read TGTGCTAGTGGTTTGGACGGATTGGGACAGCACACTGAAGCTTTCTTT.

V usage is TRBV5-1 and J usage is TRBJ1-2; D uncertain. The V and J ends lost 0 bases and 3 bases respectively, with 3 bases between them. This CDR3 region has 12 residues. CDR1 is SGHRS and CDR2 is YFSETQ in the germline V gene. The CDR3 nucleotides are TGCGCCAGCAGCTTGGACGACTATGGCTACACCTTC. This sequence encodes CASSLDDYGYTF.

The genes are TRBV7-2 and TRBJ2-2; D is possibly TRBD2 (7 bases). The V gene's germline CDR1 is SGHTA and CDR2 FQGNSA. The ends were cut back, 0 bases at V and 10 bases at J, with 27 bases in the middle. The CDR3 covers 19 residues. This chain's CDR3 is CASSLALSRGGPAHLELFF. The CDR3 DNA sequence: TGTGCCAGCAGCTTAGCGCTCTCCCGCGGGGGCCCCGCTCACCTGGAGCTGTTTTTT. Complete variable domain (other parts from reference TRBV7-2 and TRBJ2-2): GAGVSQSPSNKVTEKGKDVELRCDPISGHTALYWYRQSLGQGLEFLIYFQGNSAPDKSGLPSDRFSAERTGGSVSTLTIQRTQQEDSAVYLCASSLALSRGGPAHLELFFGEGSRLTVL.

The V gene is TRBV29-1, the J gene TRBJ2-1; D is possibly TRBD1 (5 bases). Trimming cost V 6 bases and J 4 bases, with 16 bases left between them. Germline-derived CDR1 and CDR2 are SQVTM and ANQGSEA. The CDR3 extends over 14 amino acids. The CDR3 region is CSVQRGIGYNEQFF. CDR3 nucleotides: TGCAGCGTCCAAAGGGGTATCGGGTACAATGAGCAGTTCTTC.

Of note for this clone: One junction end does not reproduce the germline sequence, and a read error may be involved. Within the sample, other DNA sequences also encode this same CDR3. The chain joins TRBV4-3 to TRBJ1-5; D gene uncertain. CDR1 LGHNA and CDR2 YSLEER come from the germline V gene. This CDR3 contains 14 residues. Here the CDR3 DNA reads TGCGCCAGCAGTCAAGAGGACGGGGTTCAGCCCCAGCATTTT. The encoded protein is CASSQEDGVQPQHF.

The chain joins TRBV19 to TRBJ2-2; D unresolved. The CDR3 is made up of 15 amino acids. Trimming took 1 base from V and 6 from J, leaving 12 bases between them. Per germline, CDR1 LNHDA and CDR2 SQIVND (reference sequence). The CDR3 loop is CASSIGKGGSGELFF. The CDR3, as DNA: TGTGCCAGTAGTATAGGGAAGGGCGGATCCGGGGAGCTGTTTTTT.

The gene calls are TRBV5-4 and TRBJ1-2, with D tentatively TRBD1 (5 bases). V lost 6 bases and J lost 4, with 22 bases in between. Germline V gene sequence: CDR1 SGHNT, CDR2 YYREEE (reference sequence). CDR3 length: 16 residues. The CDR3 DNA follows: TGTGCCAGCACCATACAACAGGTTCAACGCCTCTATGGCTACACCTTC. This gives the protein CASTIQQVQRLYGYTF.

The chain recombines TRBV29-1 with TRBJ2-1; D gene uncertain. Germline CDR1 is SQVTM and CDR2 is ANQGSEA. The CDR3 contains 10 residues. V gave up 4 bases and J gave up 7 bases, with 5 bases separating them. CDR3 nucleotides: TGCAGCGTTGGGCATAATGAGCAGTTCTTC. Translated: CSVGHNEQFF.

The rearrangement joins TRBV6-6 to TRBJ1-4; 8 bases are shared with TRBD1. V trimming: 2 bases; J trimming: 7 bases; junction bases outside the gene matches: 6. The CDR3 spans 15 residues. Germline loops: CDR1 MNHNY, CDR2 SVGAGI (reference sequence). The CDR3 is CASSYPTGGGEKLFF. The CDR3 nucleotides are TGTGCCAGCAGTTACCCTACAGGGGGTGGTGAAAAACTGTTTTTT.

V and J are TRBV14 and TRBJ2-4; D might be TRBD1 or TRBD2, each matching 5 bases. V lost 1 base and J 7 bases, leaving 17 bases between the germline ends. The V gene's germline CDR1 is SGHDN and CDR2 FVKESK. The CDR3 totals 16 residues. The DNA for the CDR3 is TGTGCCAGCAGCCAAGTGGGGGACGGTCCAGGGAACATTCAGTACTTC. Translation gives CASSQVGDGPGNIQYF.

This clone was detected only a few times. The rearrangement uses TRBV14 and TRBJ1-1; 8 bases are a match to TRBD1. The V segment lost 4 bases and the J segment 3 bases; nucleotides outside the gene matches: 4. The germline CDR1 and CDR2 sequences are SGHDN and FVKESK. CDR3 size: 14 residues. This chain's CDR3 is CASSPRQGYTEAFF. CDR3 sequence (DNA): TGTGCCAGCAGCCCTCGACAGGGGTACACTGAAGCTTTCTTT.

For this clone: Different DNA sequences within this sample yield the same CDR3. This chain links TRBV5-1 with TRBJ1-5; a possible D gene is TRBD1 (6 bases). The V gene's germline CDR1 is SGHRS and CDR2 YFSETQ. CDR3 length equals 14 residues. V lost 5 bases and J lost 3, with 12 bases in between. The CDR3 protein is CASSLGGTNQPQHF. The CDR3 nucleotides are TGCGCCAGCAGTCTAGGGGGTACCAATCAGCCCCAGCATTTT.